These T cell receptor beta chains were read from a single sample in a study of cytomegalovirus exposure and HLA in healthy donors. Clones were sequenced by immunoSEQ multiplex PCR, and TCRdb holds only the in-frame ones, with some missing. The sample contains 200,000 or so clones, around 90% of which appear only once. The sample was PBMCs. These receptors were collected from a young woman in good health and CMV-seropositive. The CDR3 runs from the conserved cysteine through the conserved F or W.

v_call: TRBV5-1; cdr3_aa: CASSSPPRGIYEQYF
v_call: TRBV19; cdr3_aa: CASSISSNTGELFF
v_call: TRBV5-1; cdr3_aa: CASSLVAGGAGNTEAFF
v_call: TRBV11-1; cdr3_aa: CASSPETGLTYEQYF
v_call: TRBV7-9; cdr3_aa: CASSVSVTLNNEQFF
v_call: TRBV9; cdr3_aa: CASSTHGQGPDTQYF
v_call: TRBV6-5; cdr3_aa: CASSRGRYGYTF
v_call: TRBV7-9; cdr3_aa: CASSFPGDRGLPSVYEQYF
v_call: TRBV11-3; cdr3_aa: CASSLVTSGTQYF
v_call: TRBV5-1; cdr3_aa: CASSFGGTNTGELFF
v_call: TRBV7-8; cdr3_aa: CASSFEGARIPFQPQHF
v_call: TRBV6-5; cdr3_aa: CASSAPGHNEKLFF
v_call: TRBV5-1; cdr3_aa: CASSLGQGSNEKLFF